This record looks at one TCR beta chain sequence and its context. Its antigen is still unknown. The data were taken from a study of cytomegalovirus exposure and HLA in healthy donors. Sequencing used immunoSEQ multiplex PCR; TCRdb keeps in-frame clones, though not all of them. Of roughly 190,000 clones in the sample, more than 70% were seen once. Regarding the study as a whole: Most sequenced TCRs were rare (though some public TCRs occurred in many donors).

The TCR was taken from a woman under 30 in good health and CMV-seronegative. Specimen: PBMCs.

In DNA form, the CDR3 reads TGTGCCATCAGCGAACCCGGGACAGAGCAAGATACGCAGTATTTT. Its protein product is CAISEPGTEQDTQYF. The V and J genes are TRBV10-3 and TRBJ2-3; 7 bases align to TRBD1. The CDR3 is made up of 15 amino acids. Looked up from germline, CDR1 is ENHRY and CDR2 is SYGVKD. V gave up 6 bases and J gave up 5 bases; unmatched junction bases: 11.